This T cell receptor beta chain derives from a study of T-cell memory formation after mild COVID-19. Background on the study: TCR clusters were mostly donor specific.

Overall study results and limits: Cross-reactive memory seemingly joined, as some responding clones were found in pre-infection memory. SARS-CoV-2 specificity of second-wave clones peaking day 37 was unconfirmed.

TCRdb ran MiXCR on the 5' RACE reads and lists one entry per CDR3 protein. The table lists about 57,000 distinct CDR3 sequences, 10% to 15% of them singletons. The sample holds many counts of this clonotype. Its antigen is still unknown. The V gene end was trimmed by 5 bases and the J gene end by 7 bases; junction bases not matched to a gene: 5. Germline CDR1 is DFQATT and CDR2 is SNEGSKA (reference sequence). The CDR3 consists of 13 residues. The sequenced material came from PBMCs or a T cell subset sorted from them (not recorded which). This TCR was sampled from a man aged 18 to 30 who had mild COVID-19 (a few samples of this study predate the infection). Cell type and time point are not known. V is TRBV20-1 and J is TRBJ1-1, with 12 nucleotides matching TRBD1. The CDR3 DNA follows: TGCAGTGCTGCCGGGACAGGGGGCGGTGAAGCTTTCTTT. Amino acid sequence: CSAAGTGGGEAFF.